The 16 T cell receptor beta chains presented below share a single source sample, sequenced in a study of glioma-infiltrating T cells. TCR alpha and beta CDR3 regions were amplified from RNA using iRepertoire nested multiplex PCR. MiXCR, applied by TCRdb to the multiplex PCR reads, yields one record per CDR3 protein. The sample holds around 390,000 distinct CDR3 sequences; 41% are singletons and the top ten take approximately 12%. Sequenced input: glioma tissue, nonneoplastic brain tissue, or PBMCs (not recorded which). These receptors all come from a human donor with low-grade glioma or glioblastoma, undergoing nonglioma brain surgery, or in good health (not recorded which).

As concerns this clonotype: This sequence may be a read error, since a much larger clone differs from it by one base. The V gene is TRBV25-1, the J gene TRBJ2-5; D may match TRBD1 or TRBD2 (5 bases each). The CDR3 is 14 amino acids. Germline-derived CDR1 and CDR2 are MGHDK and SYGVNS. CDR3 sequence (DNA): TGTGCCAGCAGTGATCCTAGGACCGTCGGGACCCAGTGCTTC. Translated: CASSDPRTVGTQCF.

This clonotype was seen repeatedly, ten times or more. The chain recombines TRBV7-2 with TRBJ2-3; no clear D gene. CDR1 and CDR2 (germline): SGHTA, FQGNSA. The CDR3 is 13 residues long. Trimming cost V 1 base and J 4 bases, with 6 bases left between them. The CDR3 is CASSLEGPDTQYF. The CDR3 coding sequence is TGTGCCAGCAGCTTAGAGGGTCCAGATACGCAGTATTTT.

With respect to this clonotype: One base away lies a much larger clone, so this may be a sequencing read error. The V gene is TRBV28, the J gene TRBJ1-4; D is unresolved. Germline values: CDR1 MDHEN, CDR2 SYDVKM. The CDR3 contains 13 residues. This chain's CDR3 is CASSLYANQKLFF. In DNA, the CDR3 is TGTGCCAGCAGTTTATATGCTAATCAAAAACTGTTTTTT.

The chain links TRBV20-1 to TRBJ2-5; D gene uncertain. The CDR3 extends over 12 amino acids. V was shortened by 0 bases and J by 5 bases, with 7 bases between the two germline ends. Germline V gene sequence: CDR1 DFQATT, CDR2 SNEGSKA (reference sequence). The CDR3 region is CSARDHGETQYF. CDR3 DNA sequence: TGCAGTGCTAGAGATCACGGGGAGACCCAGTACTTC.

This clonotype has at least ten counts. V usage is TRBV20-1 and J usage is TRBJ1-3; 9 nucleotides agree with TRBD1. Looked up from germline, CDR1 is DFQATT and CDR2 is SNEGSKA (reference sequence). Losses at the gene ends were 5 bases for V and 0 bases for J; bases not matched to a gene: 11. There are 17 residues in the CDR3. The CDR3 DNA sequence: TGCAGTGCTGAAGGGGGACAGGGCTACCCCTCTGGAAACACCATATATTTT. Translated: CSAEGGQGYPSGNTIYF.

This clonotype has ten or more counts. The chain recombines TRBV12-3 or TRBV12-4 with TRBJ2-2, with a weak D call TRBD2 (7 bases). This CDR3 region has 18 residues. V lost 6 bases and J 1 base, leaving 21 bases between the germline ends. The CDR3 sequence is CASRPLRGGSGNTGELFF. As DNA, the CDR3 is TGTGCCAGCAGACCCCTCAGGGGCGGGAGCGGGAACACCGGGGAGCTGTTTTTT.

This clonotype was recorded many times. This chain connects TRBV7-2 to TRBJ1-1; D unclear. The V and J ends lost 5 bases and 0 bases respectively, with 7 bases between them. Germline assignment: CDR1 SGHTA and CDR2 FQGNSA. There are 13 residues in the CDR3. CDR3 coding DNA: TGTGCCAGCAGCCCCATCATGAACACTGAAGCTTTCTTT. This gives the protein CASSPIMNTEAFF.

A word on this clonotype: This clone may be a read error of a much larger clone one base away. In DNA, the CDR3 is TGTGCCAGCAACCCACGTAGGGGAGGGAATGAGCAGTACTTC. As protein: CASNPRRGGNEQYF. The chain links TRBV28 to TRBJ2-5; 7 bases align to TRBD2. Germline V gene sequence: CDR1 MDHEN, CDR2 SYDVKM. Germline trimming cut 7 bases from V and 11 bases from J; bases unmatched to any gene: 16. The CDR3 runs to 14 residues. The full variable domain, with the rest looked up from reference TRBV28 and TRBJ2-5, is DVKVTQSSRYLVKRTGEKVFLECVQDMDHENMFWYRQDPGLGLRLIYFSYDVKMKEKGDIPEGYSVSREKKERFSLILESASTNQTSMYLCASNPRRGGNEQYFGPGTRLLVL.

A note on this clonotype: The junction does not match germline at one end; this may be a read error. CDR3 nucleotide sequence: TGTGCCAGCAGCTTAACCGCTAGCGTGTCGTTATACGAGAAGTACTTC. Residues: CASSLTASVSLYEKYF. The V gene is TRBV7-2, the J gene TRBJ2-7, with D possibly TRBD2 on 6 matching bases. Per germline, CDR1 SGHTA and CDR2 FQGNSA. The CDR3 totals 16 residues.

V and J are TRBV7-2 and TRBJ2-1; D could derive from TRBD1 or TRBD2 (5 bases each). The germline CDR1 and CDR2 sequences are SGHTA and FQGNSA. CDR3 length: 14 amino acids. Trimming removed 2 bases from V and 8 bases from J, with 13 bases in between. CDR3 sequence reads: CASSLWLGVDEQFF. The CDR3 DNA is TGTGCCAGCAGCTTATGGCTGGGGGTCGATGAGCAGTTCTTC. The full variable domain, completed using reference TRBV7-2 and TRBJ2-1, is GAGVSQSPSNKVTEKGKDVELRCDPISGHTALYWYRQSLGQGLEFLIYFQGNSAPDKSGLPSDRFSAERTGGSVSTLTIQRTQQEDSAVYLCASSLWLGVDEQFFGPGTRLTVL.

J is TRBJ2-1 and V is TRBV5-1, with D perhaps matching TRBD2 (5 bases). There are 15 residues in the CDR3. Per the germline V gene, CDR1 is SGHRS and CDR2 is YFSETQ. V shed 0 bases and J shed 7 bases, with 14 bases lying between them. The CDR3 is CASSLGSGGANEQFF. The DNA for the CDR3 is TGCGCCAGCAGCTTGGGCAGCGGTGGTGCGAATGAGCAGTTCTTC.

The V call is TRBV12-3 or TRBV12-4, the J call TRBJ1-1; D ambiguous. Deletions cut 4 bases from V and 4 bases from J, with 13 bases between. CDR3 length: 14 residues. The CDR3 bases are TGTGCCAGCAGTTGCAATCTTTGGCTCACTGAAGCTTTCTTT. It translates to CASSCNLWLTEAFF.

V gene TRBV20-1 combines with J gene TRBJ2-7; 7 bases align to TRBD2. This CDR3 comprises 13 residues. With V trimmed by 5 bases and J by 4 bases, 8 bases remained unmatched. Germline V gene data show CDR1 as DFQATT and CDR2 as SNEGSKA (reference sequence). CDR3 region: CSAPASGCYEQYF. For the CDR3, the DNA is TGCAGTGCTCCGGCTAGCGGCTGTTACGAGCAGTACTTC.

The chain joins TRBV4-3 to TRBJ2-3; 8 nucleotides agree with TRBD2. Germline values: CDR1 LGHNA, CDR2 YSLEER. The CDR3 consists of 16 residues. Trimming took 4 bases from V and 1 from J; bases not matched to a gene: 7. DNA for the CDR3: TGCGCCAGCAGCCTAGAAGCGGGAGCGGGCACAGATACGCAGTATTTT. It encodes CASSLEAGAGTDTQYF.

The sample holds many counts of this clonotype. The J gene is TRBJ1-2, the V gene TRBV27; the D gene is possibly TRBD1 (6 bases). The CDR3 loop spans 14 amino acids. V was cut by 5 bases and J by 8 bases, with 18 bases left in between. Germline CDR1 MNHEY, CDR2 SMNVEV (reference sequence). The CDR3 DNA sequence: TGTGCCAGCAGTCTTGGGGGGGCGTTAGAAGGCTACACCTTC. Amino acids: CASSLGGALEGYTF.

This clonotype was found a few times. The CDR3 spells CASSQDIRGTYEQYF. CDR3 DNA sequence: TGTGCCAGCAGCCAAGATATTAGGGGTACCTACGAGCAGTACTTC. The rearrangement uses TRBV4-2 and TRBJ2-7; possibly TRBD1 for D (5 bases). Germline lookup yields CDR1 LGHNA and CDR2 YNFKEQ. Trimming shortened V by 0 bases and J by 2 bases, and 11 bases separated the two germline ends. The CDR3 contains 15 residues.